This T cell receptor (beta chain) was found in a study of control samples from healthy donors and cancer patients. Using immunoSEQ multiplex PCR, the repertoire was profiled, and TCRdb retains in-frame clones only, with some absent. The sample shows about 190,000 clones, approximately 91% of them seen only once. Germline V lookup: CDR1 MNHEY, CDR2 SMNVEV (reference sequence). The V gene end was trimmed by 11 bases and the J gene end by 10 bases; junction bases not matched to a gene: 6. The length of the CDR3 is 12 residues. The chain uses TRBV27 and TRBJ1-6, with TRBD1 matching 9 bases. Sequences were obtained from blood. The clonotype comes from a man aged 25 to 45 in good health. The chain's CDR3 is CAAGTGYSPLHF. The CDR3 DNA reads as TGTGCCGCCGGGACAGGGTACTCACCCCTCCACTTT.